Listed below are T cell receptor beta chains from one sample, sequenced in a study of T cell responses to AZD1222 COVID-19 vaccine. TCRdb's copy holds only in-frame clones and misses some; the assay was immunoSEQ multiplex PCR. The repertoire includes 100,000 to 120,000 clones, approximately 90% of them detected once, and approximately 6.9% sits in the top ten. Sequences were derived from peripheral blood, sampled 28 days after the second AZD1222 dose. These receptors were taken from an adult who received the AZD1222 COVID-19 vaccine. The CDR3 runs from the conserved cysteine through the conserved F or W. The order of the fields is J gene, clone size, V gene, D gene, CDR3 protein, CDR3 DNA. A D gene is named only where the DNA matches it firmly. The size field is filled for only some rows; it gives once, few, many or a size class.

J: TRBJ1-1
size: .
V: TRBV6-5
D: .
CDR3: CASSPTSGLRTEAFF
DNA: TGTGCCAGCAGTCCCACTTCCGGGCTTCGCACTGAAGCTTTCTTT

J: TRBJ1-1
size: .
V: TRBV20-1
D: .
CDR3: CSAPDGEKAFF
DNA: TGCAGTGCTCCGGACGGAGAGAAAGCTTTCTTT

J: TRBJ1-1
size: .
V: TRBV11-3
D: .
CDR3: CASSLVPGTEAFF
DNA: TGTGCCAGCAGCTTAGTCCCGGGGACTGAAGCTTTCTTT

J: TRBJ1-1
size: .
V: TRBV2
D: TRBD1
CDR3: CASRKTGFEAFF
DNA: TGTGCCAGCAGAAAGACAGGGTTTGAAGCTTTCTTT

J: TRBJ1-2
size: once
V: TRBV7-9
D: .
CDR3: CASSSTGPGGDYGYTF
DNA: TGTGCCAGCAGCTCGACGGGACCAGGAGGAGACTATGGCTACACCTTC

J: TRBJ2-5
size: .
V: TRBV3-1/TRBV3-2
D: .
CDR3: CASSTLEAEPGETQYF
DNA: TGTGCCAGCAGCACCCTCGAAGCGGAGCCTGGGGAGACCCAGTACTTC

J: TRBJ2-5
size: .
V: TRBV28
D: TRBD2
CDR3: CASSFGGGQETQYF
DNA: TGTGCCAGCAGTTTCGGGGGGGGACAAGAGACCCAGTACTTC

J: TRBJ1-1
size: .
V: TRBV11-2
D: .
CDR3: CASSPGGRAFF
DNA: TGTGCCAGCAGCCCGGGAGGGAGGGCTTTCTTT

J: TRBJ2-5
size: .
V: TRBV20-1
D: TRBD2
CDR3: CSASGVGTQYF
DNA: TGCAGTGCGAGCGGGGTTGGGACCCAGTACTTC

J: TRBJ2-3
size: .
V: TRBV5-1
D: .
CDR3: CASSMGHTDTQYF
DNA: TGCGCCAGCAGCATGGGACACACAGATACGCAGTATTTT

J: TRBJ1-2
size: .
V: TRBV19
D: .
CDR3: CASSPEGTNPTYGYTF
DNA: TGTGCCAGTAGTCCCGAGGGGACAAACCCTACCTATGGCTACACCTTC

J: TRBJ2-7
size: .
V: TRBV6-2/TRBV6-3
D: .
CDR3: CASSLLARYEQYF
DNA: TGTGCCAGCAGTCTACTTGCTAGGTACGAGCAGTACTTC

J: TRBJ1-1
size: .
V: TRBV28
D: .
CDR3: CASRLVMNTEAFF
DNA: TGTGCCAGCAGGTTAGTTATGAACACTGAAGCTTTCTTT

J: TRBJ2-5
size: once
V: TRBV2
D: TRBD1
CDR3: CASSELTGGLPETQYF
DNA: TGTGCCAGCAGTGAATTGACAGGGGGCTTGCCGGAGACCCAGTACTTC

J: TRBJ1-4
size: .
V: TRBV4-2
D: TRBD1
CDR3: CASSRNKGALEKLFF
DNA: TGTGCCAGCAGCCGGAATAAGGGGGCGCTGGAAAAACTGTTTTTT

J: TRBJ1-2
size: .
V: TRBV19
D: .
CDR3: CASSWGGTGGYTF
DNA: TGTGCCAGTAGTTGGGGGGGCACGGGAGGCTACACCTTC

J: TRBJ2-7
size: .
V: TRBV12-3/TRBV12-4
D: .
CDR3: CASSLALYEQYF
DNA: TGTGCCAGCAGTTTAGCCCTTTACGAGCAGTACTTC

J: TRBJ1-6
size: .
V: TRBV6-2/TRBV6-3
D: .
CDR3: CASSSQGNSPLHF
DNA: TGTGCCAGCAGTTCCCAGGGGAACTCACCCCTCCACTTT

J: TRBJ1-1
size: once
V: TRBV7-3
D: TRBD1
CDR3: CASSFRGQQNTEAFF
DNA: TGTGCCAGCAGCTTCAGGGGACAGCAGAACACTGAAGCTTTCTTT

J: TRBJ1-6
size: .
V: TRBV7-2
D: TRBD1
CDR3: CASSPDRGNSPLHF
DNA: TGTGCCAGCAGCCCGGACAGGGGTAATTCACCCCTCCACTTT

J: TRBJ2-5
size: .
V: TRBV5-6
D: .
CDR3: CASSSRETRYF
DNA: TGTGCCAGCAGCAGCAGGGAGACAAGGTACTTC

J: TRBJ1-4
size: .
V: TRBV5-1
D: TRBD1
CDR3: CASSSNIQGGFNEKLFF
DNA: TGCGCCAGCAGCTCCAATATACAGGGGGGTTTTAATGAAAAACTGTTTTTT

J: TRBJ1-5
size: few
V: TRBV19
D: .
CDR3: CASRSLARGGNQPQHF
DNA: TGTGCCAGTAGATCGTTGGCCAGGGGAGGCAATCAGCCCCAGCATTTT

J: TRBJ2-7
size: .
V: TRBV18
D: .
CDR3: CASSPRGEVSYEQYF
DNA: TGTGCCAGCTCACCACGAGGGGAGGTTAGTTACGAGCAGTACTTC

J: TRBJ2-1
size: .
V: TRBV2
D: TRBD2
CDR3: CASSGSGGGGEQFF
DNA: TGTGCCAGCAGCGGTTCGGGGGGAGGCGGGGAGCAGTTCTTC

J: TRBJ1-2
size: .
V: TRBV7-2
D: .
CDR3: CASSLVQARYGYTF
DNA: TGTGCCAGCAGCTTAGTCCAGGCACGCTATGGCTACACCTTC

J: TRBJ1-2
size: .
V: TRBV12-3/TRBV12-4
D: TRBD1
CDR3: CASSTQGINGYTF
DNA: TGTGCCAGCAGTACACAGGGGATCAATGGCTACACCTTC

J: TRBJ2-2
size: .
V: TRBV19
D: .
CDR3: CASSPPGISAGELFF
DNA: TGTGCCAGTAGTCCTCCGGGGATCAGCGCCGGGGAGCTGTTTTTT

J: TRBJ1-5
size: .
V: TRBV11-2
D: .
CDR3: CASSRLSGGNQPQHF
DNA: TGTGCCAGCAGTCGTCTGTCGGGGGGCAATCAGCCCCAGCATTTT

J: TRBJ2-2
size: .
V: TRBV7-2
D: .
CDR3: CASSLSFLANTGELFF
DNA: TGTGCCAGCAGCTTAAGTTTCCTTGCGAACACCGGGGAGCTGTTTTTT

J: TRBJ2-7
size: .
V: TRBV18
D: .
CDR3: CASSPPGRGSYEQYF
DNA: TGTGCCAGCTCACCCCCCGGACGGGGATCCTACGAGCAGTACTTC

J: TRBJ2-7
size: .
V: TRBV3-1/TRBV3-2
D: TRBD1
CDR3: CASSQTLGQASPYEQYF
DNA: TGTGCCAGCAGCCAAACCCTTGGACAGGCATCACCCTACGAGCAGTACTTC

J: TRBJ1-1
size: .
V: TRBV27
D: .
CDR3: CASSARTTEAFF
DNA: TGTGCCAGCAGTGCCCGGACCACTGAAGCTTTCTTT

J: TRBJ2-2
size: few
V: TRBV5-1
D: .
CDR3: CASSLSQGNTGELFF
DNA: TGCGCCAGCAGCTTGTCGCAGGGGAACACCGGGGAGCTGTTTTTT

J: TRBJ1-2
size: .
V: TRBV4-1
D: TRBD1
CDR3: CASSQVSQGNGYTF
DNA: TGCGCCAGCAGCCAAGTCTCACAGGGGAATGGCTACACCTTC

J: TRBJ2-2
size: .
V: TRBV28
D: .
CDR3: CASSLEGGELFF
DNA: TGTGCCAGCAGTTTAGAGGGCGGGGAGCTGTTTTTT

J: TRBJ2-7
size: once
V: TRBV28
D: TRBD2
CDR3: CASSLRESSYEQYF
DNA: TGTGCCAGCAGTTTGCGGGAGAGCTCCTACGAGCAGTACTTC

J: TRBJ1-4
size: .
V: TRBV6-2/TRBV6-3
D: .
CDR3: CASSPSGSLNEKLFF
DNA: TGTGCCAGCAGCCCAAGCGGGAGTCTTAATGAAAAACTGTTTTTT

J: TRBJ1-2
size: .
V: TRBV28
D: TRBD1
CDR3: CASRRQGRGYGYTF
DNA: TGTGCCAGCAGGAGACAGGGGCGAGGCTATGGCTACACCTTC

J: TRBJ1-5
size: .
V: TRBV18
D: TRBD1
CDR3: CASSRQGDSNQPQHF
DNA: TGTGCCAGCTCACGACAGGGGGATAGCAATCAGCCCCAGCATTTT

J: TRBJ2-7
size: .
V: TRBV6-1
D: .
CDR3: CASSDRDGAYEQYF
DNA: TGTGCCAGCAGTGACCGGGACGGAGCCTACGAGCAGTACTTC

J: TRBJ2-3
size: .
V: TRBV24-1
D: .
CDR3: CATSDFDRTSGTDTQYF
DNA: TGTGCCACCAGTGATTTTGACAGAACCTCTGGCACAGATACGCAGTATTTT

J: TRBJ1-3
size: .
V: TRBV28
D: .
CDR3: CASSPYREDSGNTIYF
DNA: TGTGCCAGCAGTCCGTACAGGGAGGACTCTGGAAACACCATATATTTT

J: TRBJ2-2
size: .
V: TRBV13
D: TRBD2
CDR3: CASSLGAGLPFGELFF
DNA: TGTGCCAGCAGCTTAGGTGCGGGACTACCCTTCGGGGAGCTGTTTTTT

J: TRBJ1-3
size: .
V: TRBV14
D: .
CDR3: CASSQDVATIYF
DNA: TGTGCCAGCAGCCAAGATGTGGCCACCATATATTTT

J: TRBJ2-2
size: .
V: TRBV6-5
D: .
CDR3: CASRPLLTGELFF
DNA: TGTGCCAGCAGACCCCTTTTAACCGGGGAGCTGTTTTTT

J: TRBJ1-5
size: .
V: TRBV23-1
D: .
CDR3: CASSQSGPVQWSCGNQPQHF
DNA: TGCGCCAGCAGTCAATCTGGTCCCGTACAATGGTCCTGCGGCAATCAGCCCCAGCATTTT

J: TRBJ1-1
size: .
V: TRBV9
D: TRBD1
CDR3: CASSLTGGRTEAFF
DNA: TGTGCCAGCAGCTTGACAGGGGGCAGGACTGAAGCTTTCTTT